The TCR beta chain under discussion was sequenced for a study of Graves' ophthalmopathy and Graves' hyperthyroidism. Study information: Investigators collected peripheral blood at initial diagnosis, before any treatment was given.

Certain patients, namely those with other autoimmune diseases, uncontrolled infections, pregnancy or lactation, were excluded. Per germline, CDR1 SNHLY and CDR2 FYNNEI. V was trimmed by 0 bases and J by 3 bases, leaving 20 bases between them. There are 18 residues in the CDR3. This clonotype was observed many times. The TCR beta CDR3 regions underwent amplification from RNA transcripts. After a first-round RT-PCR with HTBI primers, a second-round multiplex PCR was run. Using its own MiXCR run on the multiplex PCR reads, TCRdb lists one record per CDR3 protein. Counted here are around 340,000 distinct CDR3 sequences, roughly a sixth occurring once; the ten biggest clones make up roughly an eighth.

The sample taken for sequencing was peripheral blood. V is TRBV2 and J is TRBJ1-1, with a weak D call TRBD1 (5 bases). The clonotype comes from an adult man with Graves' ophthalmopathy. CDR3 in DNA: TGTGCCAGCAGTGAAGCGGGGAATGACAGAATGGGGGACACTGAAGCTTTCTTT. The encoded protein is CASSEAGNDRMGDTEAFF.